One and the same sample provided the 22 T cell receptor beta chains below, sequenced in a study of memory B cells and T cells in multiple sclerosis (dated by TCRdb to the late 2010s). The antigens these receptors bind are not known. After stimulus-free culture of CFSE-labeled PBMCs, the autoproliferating (CFSEdim) and non-proliferating (CFSEhi) T cell fractions were sequenced separately. A total of some 5x10^7 CFSE-labeled PBMCs were cultured for approximately seven days without stimulus, and replicate wells were then pooled. The library relied on the immunoSEQ multiplex PCR assay. What TCRdb holds here is the immuneACCESS table cut down to in-frame rearrangements. Part of the clones is not present; checked against another copy, under half of the missing clones reflect an unresolved V gene, and the others are unexplained. A total of some 48,000 clones appear in this sample, over 75% of them only once. Of the sample, 1.1% falls within the top ten clones.

Sequencing was carried out using PBMCs from blood kept in culture. The receptors originated from a human donor with multiple sclerosis.

This chain uses TRBV7-2 with TRBJ1-5, with TRBD1 identical over 7 bases. With 5 bases clipped from V and 0 bases from J, the junction kept 7 bases outside the gene matches. The length of the CDR3 is 16 residues. Germline CDR1 reads SGHTA; CDR2 reads FQGNSA. CDR3 region: CASSAVRGRSNQPQHF. The CDR3 bases are TGTGCCAGCAGCGCCGTTAGGGGGCGTAGCAATCAGCCCCAGCATTTT.

The gene calls are TRBV7-2 and TRBJ2-7; no reliable D call. CDR1 is SGHTA and CDR2 is FQGNSA in the germline V gene. Trimming took 0 bases from V and 3 from J, leaving 12 bases between them. CDR3 length: 15 amino acids. The CDR3 DNA is TGTGCCAGCAGCTTAGCTCGGCAGAGAGACTACGAGCAGTACTTC. It yields the protein CASSLARQRDYEQYF.

The table lists this clone with a few counts. This chain links TRBV18 with TRBJ1-3; 10 positions match TRBD1. Germline assignment: CDR1 KGHSH and CDR2 LQKENI. V gave up 2 bases and J gave up 0 bases; unmatched junction bases: 7. The CDR3 sequence is 18 residues long. CDR3 loop: CASSPLFGTGASGNTIYF. In DNA, the CDR3 is TGTGCCAGCTCACCATTATTCGGGACAGGGGCCTCTGGAAACACCATATATTTT.

This clone was detected only a few times. V usage is TRBV7-9 and J usage is TRBJ1-5; D is ambiguous. The CDR3 covers 13 residues. V dropped 8 bases and J dropped 4 bases, with 12 bases sitting between them. Per the germline V gene, CDR1 is SEHNR and CDR2 is FQNEAQ (reference sequence). CDR3 amino acids: CASCRGPNQPQHF. The CDR3 region has the DNA TGTGCCAGCTGCCGCGGACCAAATCAGCCCCAGCATTTT.

The V gene is TRBV2, the J gene TRBJ2-1; unclear D gene. The CDR3 loop spans 13 amino acids. CDR1 is SNHLY and CDR2 is FYNNEI in the germline V gene. The V and J ends lost 0 bases and 5 bases respectively, with 5 bases between them. The CDR3 DNA reads TGTGCCAGCAGTGAAGCGTGGGACAATGAGCAGTTCTTC. Translation: CASSEAWDNEQFF.

The chain uses TRBV18 and TRBJ2-5; D could derive from TRBD1 or TRBD2 (7 bases each). Between the trimmed V and J ends, which lost 4 bases and 5 bases, there was a span of 20 bases. CDR1 is KGHSH, CDR2 LQKENI, per germline. This CDR3 contains 16 residues. As DNA, the CDR3 is TGTGCCAGCTCACTTTACGGACAGGCCGGGAGGGAGACCCAGTACTTC. Translated, it gives CASSLYGQAGRETQYF.

This clone was detected once. V gene TRBV28 combines with J gene TRBJ1-3; 7 bases match TRBD1. The CDR3 runs to 13 residues. V was pared by 5 bases and J by 6 bases, with 4 bases of the junction left unmatched. The germline V gene has CDR1 MDHEN and CDR2 SYDVKM. Written as DNA, the CDR3 is TGTGCCAGCAGTACAGGGGTTAAAAACACCATATATTTT. Protein product: CASSTGVKNTIYF.

CDR3 region: CASSDGQGAPEQYF. CDR3 in DNA: TGTGCCAGCAGTGATGGACAGGGGGCGCCGGAGCAGTACTTC. J is TRBJ2-5 and V is TRBV6-5; 11 nucleotides match TRBD1. V trimming: 5 bases; J trimming: 11 bases; junction bases outside the gene matches: 10. Germline V gene lookup returns CDR1 MNHEY and CDR2 SVGAGI. This CDR3 has 14 amino acids.

The rearrangement joins TRBV27 to TRBJ1-6; D perhaps matches TRBD1 (5 bases). Germline lookup yields CDR1 MNHEY and CDR2 SMNVEV (reference sequence). V was clipped by 4 bases and J by 7 bases, with 11 bases between them. The length of the CDR3 is 14 residues. The CDR3: CASSWRGGNSPLHF. The CDR3 bases are TGTGCCAGCAGTTGGAGGGGAGGAAATTCACCCCTCCACTTT.

This clone was seen just once. V gene TRBV2 combines with J gene TRBJ1-1, with D tentatively TRBD1 (5 bases). Germline CDR1 SNHLY, CDR2 FYNNEI. The CDR3 is 13 residues long. V shed 5 bases and J shed 1 base, with 8 bases lying between them. The CDR3 loop is CASSRGENTEAFF. The CDR3 region has the DNA TGTGCCAGCAGTCGAGGGGAGAACACTGAAGCTTTCTTT. The full variable domain, with the rest looked up from reference TRBV2 and TRBJ1-1, is EPEVTQTPSHQVTQMGQEVILRCVPISNHLYFYWYRQILGQKVEFLVSFYNNEISEKSEIFDDQFSVERPDGSNFTLKIRSTKLEDSAMYFCASSRGENTEAFFGQGTRLTVV.

This rearrangement joins TRBV27 to TRBJ2-2; TRBD1 matches 9 bases. The length of the CDR3 is 17 residues. V shed 8 bases, J shed 2 bases, and the junction held 12 bases outside the gene matches. Germline values: CDR1 MNHEY, CDR2 SMNVEV (reference sequence). CDR3 DNA: TGTGCCAGCCAGGGGGGACCGGGACAGGGAAACACCGGGGAGCTGTTTTTT. Protein sequence: CASQGGPGQGNTGELFF.

The chain carries TRBV5-1 and TRBJ2-7; 13 bases fit TRBD2. The ends lost 0 bases at V and 7 bases at J; junction bases unmatched: 4. The CDR3 covers 15 residues. Germline values: CDR1 SGHRS, CDR2 YFSETQ. In nucleotides, the CDR3 is TGCGCCAGCAGCTTGGTAGGACTAGCGGGGGAAGAGCAGTACTTC. The encoded protein is CASSLVGLAGEEQYF.

J is TRBJ2-7 and V is TRBV6-5, with D unresolved. Germline V gives CDR1 MNHEY, CDR2 SVGAGI. V was trimmed by 0 bases and J by 3 bases, leaving 15 bases between them. There are 16 residues in the CDR3. The CDR3 loop is CASSYSGTSKDYEQYF. Written as DNA, the CDR3 is TGTGCCAGCAGTTACTCGGGCACCTCTAAGGACTACGAGCAGTACTTC.

The V and J genes are TRBV30 and TRBJ1-5; D perhaps matches TRBD1 (5 bases). The ends were cut back, 2 bases at V and 6 bases at J, with 14 bases in the middle. The CDR3 totals 14 residues. CDR1 and CDR2 from the germline V gene are GTSNPN and SVGIG (reference sequence). CDR3 protein: CAWSPGHLGQPQHF. The CDR3 DNA follows: TGTGCCTGGAGTCCTGGACATCTAGGTCAGCCCCAGCATTTT.

The CDR3 here is CAWSRAPSGNTIYF. The CDR3 DNA follows: TGTGCCTGGAGTAGGGCTCCCTCTGGAAACACCATATATTTT. The chain has TRBV30 and TRBJ1-3; no definite D call. This CDR3 has 14 amino acids. Germline lookup yields CDR1 GTSNPN and CDR2 SVGIG (reference sequence). Trimming removed 2 bases at V and 0 bases at J, with 8 bases between. Looking up the rest from reference TRBV30 and TRBJ1-3 gives the full variable domain: SQTIHQWPATLVQPVGSPLSLECTVEGTSNPNLYWYRQAAGRGLQLLFYSVGIGQISSEVPQNLSASRPQDRQFILSSKKLLLSDSGFYLCAWSRAPSGNTIYFGEGSWLTVV.

In the case of this clone: This same CDR3 is encoded by further DNA sequences in the sample. The CDR3 DNA reads as TGCGCCAGCAGCTTGTCCCCGGGACTACCACCCTACGAGCAGTACTTC. Protein product: CASSLSPGLPPYEQYF. This sequence joins TRBV5-1 and TRBJ2-7; 7 bases map to TRBD2. CDR3 length equals 16 residues. Germline trimming cut 1 base from V and 2 bases from J; bases unmatched to any gene: 9. The V gene's germline CDR1 is SGHRS and CDR2 YFSETQ.

This chain links TRBV5-8 with TRBJ2-7; TRBD1 aligns across 7 bases. CDR3 length: 15 residues. Germline lookup yields CDR1 SGHTS and CDR2 YDEGEE. After removal of 2 bases from V and 3 bases from J, the junction contained 8 bases not matched to a gene. CDR3 residues: CASSFHDRAIYEQYF. The DNA of the CDR3 is TGTGCCAGCAGCTTCCACGACAGGGCGATCTACGAGCAGTACTTC. The complete variable domain, with remaining parts taken from reference TRBV5-8 and TRBJ2-7, reads EAGVTQSPTHLIKTRGQQATLRCSPISGHTSVYWYQQALGLGLQFLLWYDEGEERNRGNFPPRFSGRQFPNYSSELNVNALELEDSALYLCASSFHDRAIYEQYFGPGTRLTVT.

The CDR3 coding sequence is TGTGCCAGCAGTGAAGCATCAGGGGCGGTCGAAAAACTGTTTTTT. This codes for CASSEASGAVEKLFF. The genes are TRBV6-1 and TRBJ1-4; D may be TRBD1 (6 bases). The CDR3 covers 15 residues. V was trimmed by 0 bases and J by 8 bases, leaving 13 bases between them. Per the germline V gene, CDR1 is MNHNS and CDR2 is SASEGT.

The chain carries TRBV19 and TRBJ1-2; D is uncertain. V gave up 3 bases and J gave up 7 bases, with 9 bases separating them. CDR3 length equals 12 residues. Germline CDR1 reads LNHDA; CDR2 reads SQIVND (reference sequence). The chain's CDR3 is CASSIDRVGYTF. CDR3 DNA: TGTGCCAGTAGTATTGATAGGGTTGGCTACACCTTC. Using reference TRBV19 and TRBJ1-2 for the parts outside the CDR3, the full variable domain is DGGITQSPKYLFRKEGQNVTLSCEQNLNHDAMYWYRQDPGQGLRLIYYSQIVNDFQKGDIAEGYSVSREKKESFPLTVTSAQKNPTAFYLCASSIDRVGYTFGSGTRLTVV.

The chain combines TRBV19 with TRBJ2-7; D is tentatively TRBD1 or TRBD2 (5 bases each). Trimming removed 3 bases from V and 0 bases from J, with 9 bases in between. Looked up from germline, CDR1 is LNHDA and CDR2 is SQIVND (reference sequence). CDR3 length: 14 residues. The CDR3 DNA follows: TGTGCCAGTAGTATTTCAGGGAGCTCCTACGAGCAGTACTTC. Encoded protein: CASSISGSSYEQYF.

The J gene is TRBJ1-6, the V gene TRBV19, with D hard to call. This CDR3 region has 14 residues. Germline-derived CDR1 and CDR2 are LNHDA and SQIVND (reference sequence). Trimming left V 4 bases short and J 0 bases short, with 4 bases between. In DNA form, the CDR3 reads TGTGCCAGTAGTACGGCCTCCTATAATTCACCCCTCCACTTT. It encodes CASSTASYNSPLHF. Looking up the rest from reference TRBV19 and TRBJ1-6 gives the full variable domain: DGGITQSPKYLFRKEGQNVTLSCEQNLNHDAMYWYRQDPGQGLRLIYYSQIVNDFQKGDIAEGYSVSREKKESFPLTVTSAQKNPTAFYLCASSTASYNSPLHFGNGTRLTVT.

This clone was recorded a few times. The chain links TRBV4-2 to TRBJ1-4, with a possible D match to TRBD1 (6 bases). Germline lookup yields CDR1 LGHNA and CDR2 YNFKEQ. Trimming removed 0 bases from V and 5 bases from J, with 13 bases in between. CDR3 length: 16 residues. The CDR3: CASSQDLGAGNEKLFF. CDR3 coding DNA: TGTGCCAGCAGCCAAGATTTGGGGGCGGGGAATGAAAAACTGTTTTTT.